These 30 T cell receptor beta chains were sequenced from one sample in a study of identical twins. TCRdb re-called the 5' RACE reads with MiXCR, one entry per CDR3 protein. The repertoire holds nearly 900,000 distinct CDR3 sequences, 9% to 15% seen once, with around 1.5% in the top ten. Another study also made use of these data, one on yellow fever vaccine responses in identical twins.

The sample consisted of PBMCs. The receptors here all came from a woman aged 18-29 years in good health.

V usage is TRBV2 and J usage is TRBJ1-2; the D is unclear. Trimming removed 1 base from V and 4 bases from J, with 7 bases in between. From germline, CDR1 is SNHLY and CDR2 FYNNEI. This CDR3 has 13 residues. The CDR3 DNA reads TGTGCCAGCAGTGAAGGGGCGTTCTATGGCTACACCTTC. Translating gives CASSEGAFYGYTF.

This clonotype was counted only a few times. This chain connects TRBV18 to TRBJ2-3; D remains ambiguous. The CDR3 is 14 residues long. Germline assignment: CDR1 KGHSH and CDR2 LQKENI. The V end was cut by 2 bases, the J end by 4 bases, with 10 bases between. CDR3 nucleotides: TGTGCCAGCTCACCAAGGACGCCTCCAGATACGCAGTATTTT. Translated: CASSPRTPPDTQYF.

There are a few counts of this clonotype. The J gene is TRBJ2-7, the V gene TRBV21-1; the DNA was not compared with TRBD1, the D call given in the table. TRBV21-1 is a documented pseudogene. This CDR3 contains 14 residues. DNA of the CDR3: TGTGCCAGCACCTTAAGACAGGGGGCAAACGAGCAGTACTTC. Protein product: CASTLRQGANEQYF.

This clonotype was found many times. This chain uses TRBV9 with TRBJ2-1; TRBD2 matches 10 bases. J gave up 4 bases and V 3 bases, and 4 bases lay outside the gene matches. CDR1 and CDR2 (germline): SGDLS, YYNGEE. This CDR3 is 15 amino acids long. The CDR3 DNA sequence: TGTGCCAGCAGCGCAGGACTAGCGGCTTACAATGAGCAGTTCTTC. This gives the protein CASSAGLAAYNEQFF.

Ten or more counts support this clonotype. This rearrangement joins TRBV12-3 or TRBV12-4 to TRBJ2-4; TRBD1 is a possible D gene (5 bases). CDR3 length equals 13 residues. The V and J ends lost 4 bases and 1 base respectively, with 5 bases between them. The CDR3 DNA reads TGTGCCAGCAGTTCAGGGGCCAAAAACATTCAGTACTTC. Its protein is CASSSGAKNIQYF.

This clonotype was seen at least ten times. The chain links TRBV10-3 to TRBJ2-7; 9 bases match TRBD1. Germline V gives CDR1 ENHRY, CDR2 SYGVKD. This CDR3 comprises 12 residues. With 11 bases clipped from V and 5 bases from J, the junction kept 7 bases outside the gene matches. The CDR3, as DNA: TGTGCCTTAGGGACAGGGCCTAACGAGCAGTACTTC. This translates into CALGTGPNEQYF.

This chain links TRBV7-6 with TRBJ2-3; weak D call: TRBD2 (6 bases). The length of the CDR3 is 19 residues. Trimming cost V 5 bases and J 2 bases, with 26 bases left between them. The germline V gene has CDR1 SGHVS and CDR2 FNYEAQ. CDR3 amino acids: CASSPTLGGGTRATDTQYF. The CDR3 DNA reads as TGTGCCAGCAGCCCAACCCTAGGAGGAGGGACCAGGGCCACAGATACGCAGTATTTT. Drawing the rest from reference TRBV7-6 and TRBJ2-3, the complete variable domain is GAGVSQSPRYKVTKRGQDVALRCDPISGHVSLYWYRQALGQGPEFLTYFNYEAQQDKSGLPNDRFSAERPEGSISTLTIQRTEQRDSAMYRCASSPTLGGGTRATDTQYFGPGTRLTVL.

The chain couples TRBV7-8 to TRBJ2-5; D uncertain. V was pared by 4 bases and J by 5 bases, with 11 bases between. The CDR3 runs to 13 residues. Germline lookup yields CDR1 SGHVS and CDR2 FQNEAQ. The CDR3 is CASSWTLGETQYF. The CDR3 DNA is TGTGCCAGCAGCTGGACCCTGGGGGAGACCCAGTACTTC. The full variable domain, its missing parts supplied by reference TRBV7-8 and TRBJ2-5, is GAGVSQSPRYKVAKRGQDVALRCDPISGHVSLFWYQQALGQGPEFLTYFQNEAQLDKSGLPSDRFFAERPEGSVSTLKIQRTQQEDSAVYLCASSWTLGETQYFGPGTRLLVL.

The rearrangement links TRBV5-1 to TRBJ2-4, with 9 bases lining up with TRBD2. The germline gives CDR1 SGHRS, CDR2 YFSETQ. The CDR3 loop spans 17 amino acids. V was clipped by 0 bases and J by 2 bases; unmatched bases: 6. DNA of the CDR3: TGCGCCAGCAGCTTGGTTCCGCGGGAGGGGACCAAAAACATTCAGTACTTC. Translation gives CASSLVPREGTKNIQYF.

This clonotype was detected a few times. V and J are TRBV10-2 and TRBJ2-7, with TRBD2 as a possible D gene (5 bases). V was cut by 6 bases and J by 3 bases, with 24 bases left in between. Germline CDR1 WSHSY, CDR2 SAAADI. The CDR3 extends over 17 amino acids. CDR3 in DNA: TGCGCCAGCAGCCGAGCGGTGGGTGCAGACAATTACTACGAGCAGTACTTC. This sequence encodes CASSRAVGADNYYEQYF.

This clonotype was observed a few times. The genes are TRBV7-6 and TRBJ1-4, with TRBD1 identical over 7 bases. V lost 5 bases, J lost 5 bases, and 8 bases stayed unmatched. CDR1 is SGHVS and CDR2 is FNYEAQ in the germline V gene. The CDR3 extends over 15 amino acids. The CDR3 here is CASSTGGTANEKLFF. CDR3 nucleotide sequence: TGTGCCAGCAGCACAGGAGGGACAGCAAATGAAAAACTGTTTTTT.

This CDR3 is CASRISQVGEEYEQYF. The CDR3 DNA is TGTGCCAGCAGAATATCTCAGGTCGGGGAAGAATACGAGCAGTACTTC. The rearrangement uses TRBV2 and TRBJ2-7, with D perhaps TRBD2 (5 bases). The CDR3 extends over 16 amino acids. Germline CDR1 is SNHLY and CDR2 is FYNNEI. Trimming pared 6 bases from V and 4 bases from J, leaving 22 bases between.

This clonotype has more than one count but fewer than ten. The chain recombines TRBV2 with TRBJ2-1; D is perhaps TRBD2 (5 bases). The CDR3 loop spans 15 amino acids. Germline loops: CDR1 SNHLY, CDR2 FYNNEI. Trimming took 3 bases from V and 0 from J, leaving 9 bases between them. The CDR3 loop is CASSEATSSYNEQFF. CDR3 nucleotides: TGTGCCAGCAGTGAGGCTACTAGCTCCTACAATGAGCAGTTCTTC.

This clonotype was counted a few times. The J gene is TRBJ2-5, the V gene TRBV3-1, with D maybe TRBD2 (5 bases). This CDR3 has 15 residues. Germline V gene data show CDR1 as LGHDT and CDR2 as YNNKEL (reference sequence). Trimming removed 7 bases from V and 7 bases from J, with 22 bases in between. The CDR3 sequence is CASMPSIVSGWTQYF. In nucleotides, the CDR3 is TGTGCCAGCATGCCTTCCATCGTCTCGGGGTGGACCCAGTACTTC.

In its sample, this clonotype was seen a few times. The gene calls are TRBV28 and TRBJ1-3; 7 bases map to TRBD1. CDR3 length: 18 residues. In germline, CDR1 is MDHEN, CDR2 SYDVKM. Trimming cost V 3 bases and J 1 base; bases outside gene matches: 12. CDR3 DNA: TGTGCCAGCAGTTTTGCCCCGGACAGGACTGGATCTGGAAACACCATATATTTT. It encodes CASSFAPDRTGSGNTIYF.

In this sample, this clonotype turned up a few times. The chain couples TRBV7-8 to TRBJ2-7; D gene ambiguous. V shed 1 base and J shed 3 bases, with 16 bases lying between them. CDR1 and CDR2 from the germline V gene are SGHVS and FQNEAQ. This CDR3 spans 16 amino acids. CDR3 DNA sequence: TGTGCCAGCAGCTTAGAGGCAGCCGGGCGGAGCTACGAGCAGTACGTC. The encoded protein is CASSLEAAGRSYEQYV.

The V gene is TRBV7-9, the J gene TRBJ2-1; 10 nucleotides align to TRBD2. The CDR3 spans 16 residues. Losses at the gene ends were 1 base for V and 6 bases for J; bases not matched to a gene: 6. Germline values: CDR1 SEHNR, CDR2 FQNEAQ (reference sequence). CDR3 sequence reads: CASSLVGTSVGNEQFF. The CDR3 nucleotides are TGTGCCAGCAGCTTAGTCGGGACTAGCGTGGGCAATGAGCAGTTCTTC. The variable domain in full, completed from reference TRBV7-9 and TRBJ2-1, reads DTGVSQNPRHKITKRGQNVTFRCDPISEHNRLYWYRQTLGQGPEFLTYFQNEAQLEKSRLLSDRFSAERPKGSFSTLEIQRTEQGDSAMYLCASSLVGTSVGNEQFFGPGTRLTVL.

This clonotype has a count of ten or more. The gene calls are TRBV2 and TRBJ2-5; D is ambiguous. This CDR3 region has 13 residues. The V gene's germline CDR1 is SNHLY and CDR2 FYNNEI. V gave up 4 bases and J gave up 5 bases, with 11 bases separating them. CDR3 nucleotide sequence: TGTGCCAGCAGTGGTATTAGCTGGGAGACCCAGTACTTC. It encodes CASSGISWETQYF.

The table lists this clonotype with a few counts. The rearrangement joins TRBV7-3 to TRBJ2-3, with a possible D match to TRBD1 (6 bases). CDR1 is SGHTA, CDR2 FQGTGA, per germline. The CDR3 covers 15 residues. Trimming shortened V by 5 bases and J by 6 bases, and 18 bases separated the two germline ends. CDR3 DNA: TGTGCCAGCAGCCCTGGGACACCCTTGGGGGATACGCAGTATTTT. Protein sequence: CASSPGTPLGDTQYF.

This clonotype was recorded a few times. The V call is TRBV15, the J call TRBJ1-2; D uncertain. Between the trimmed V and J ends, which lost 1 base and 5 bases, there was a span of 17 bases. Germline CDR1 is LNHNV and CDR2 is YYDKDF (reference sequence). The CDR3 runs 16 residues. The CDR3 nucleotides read TGTGCCACCAGCAGAGTGGTTGGGCAGGCGAAATATGGCTACACCTTC. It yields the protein CATSRVVGQAKYGYTF.

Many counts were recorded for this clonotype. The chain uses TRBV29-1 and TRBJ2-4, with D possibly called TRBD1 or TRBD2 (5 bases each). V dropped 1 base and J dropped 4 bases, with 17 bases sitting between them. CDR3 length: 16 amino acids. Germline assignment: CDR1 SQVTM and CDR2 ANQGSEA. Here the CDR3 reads CSVEGGTPGGKNIQYF. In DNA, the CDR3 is TGCAGCGTTGAAGGAGGAACTCCTGGGGGTAAAAACATTCAGTACTTC.

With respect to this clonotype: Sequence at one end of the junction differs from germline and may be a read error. The CDR3 here is CVSSQARRETQYF. The DNA of the CDR3 is TGTGTCAGCAGCCAAGCGAGGAGAGAGACCCAGTACTTC. V and J are TRBV3-1 and TRBJ2-5; D uncertain. This CDR3 has 13 amino acids. Germline CDR1 reads LGHDT; CDR2 reads YNNKEL (reference sequence).

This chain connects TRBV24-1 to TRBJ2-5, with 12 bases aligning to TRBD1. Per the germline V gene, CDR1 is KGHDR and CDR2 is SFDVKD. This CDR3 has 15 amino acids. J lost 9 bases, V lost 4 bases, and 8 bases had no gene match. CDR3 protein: CATSERPGQGAPQYF. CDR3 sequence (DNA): TGTGCCACCAGTGAGCGTCCGGGACAGGGGGCGCCCCAGTACTTC.

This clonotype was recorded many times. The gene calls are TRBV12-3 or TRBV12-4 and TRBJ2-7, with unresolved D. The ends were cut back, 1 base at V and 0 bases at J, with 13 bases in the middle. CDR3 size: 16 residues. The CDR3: CASSLDSIPSSYEQYF. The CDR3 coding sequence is TGTGCCAGCAGTTTAGACTCTATTCCTTCCTCCTACGAGCAGTACTTC.

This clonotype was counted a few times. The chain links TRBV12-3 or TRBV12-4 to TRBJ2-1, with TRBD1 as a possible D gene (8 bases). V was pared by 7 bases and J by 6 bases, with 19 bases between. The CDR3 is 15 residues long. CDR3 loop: CASTPEGGTGNEQFF. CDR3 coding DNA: TGTGCCAGCACCCCAGAGGGAGGGACAGGCAATGAGCAGTTCTTC.

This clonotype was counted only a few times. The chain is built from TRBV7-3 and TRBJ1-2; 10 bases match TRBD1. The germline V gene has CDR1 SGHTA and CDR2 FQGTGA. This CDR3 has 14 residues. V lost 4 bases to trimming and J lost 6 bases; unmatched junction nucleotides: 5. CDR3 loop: CASSSGTGANGYTF. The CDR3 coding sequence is TGTGCCAGCAGCTCCGGGACAGGGGCGAATGGCTACACCTTC.

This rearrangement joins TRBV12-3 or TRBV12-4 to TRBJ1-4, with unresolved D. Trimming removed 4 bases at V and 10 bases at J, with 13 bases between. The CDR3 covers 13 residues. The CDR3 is CASSSGPGVKLFF. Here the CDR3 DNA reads TGTGCCAGCAGTTCCGGTCCAGGCGTAAAACTGTTTTTT.

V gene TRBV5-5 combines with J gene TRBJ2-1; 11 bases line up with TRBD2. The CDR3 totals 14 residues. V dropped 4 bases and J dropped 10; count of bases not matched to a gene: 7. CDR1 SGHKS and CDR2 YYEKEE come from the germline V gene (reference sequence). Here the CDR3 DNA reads TGTGCCAGCAGCCCAACGGGACTAGCGGCAGAGCAGTTCTTC. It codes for CASSPTGLAAEQFF.

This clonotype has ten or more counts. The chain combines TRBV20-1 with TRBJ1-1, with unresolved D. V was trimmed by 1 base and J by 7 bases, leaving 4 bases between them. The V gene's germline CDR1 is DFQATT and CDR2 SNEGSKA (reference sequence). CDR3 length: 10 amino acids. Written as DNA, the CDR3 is TGCAGTGCTAGAGGAAATGAAGCTTTCTTT. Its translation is CSARGNEAFF.

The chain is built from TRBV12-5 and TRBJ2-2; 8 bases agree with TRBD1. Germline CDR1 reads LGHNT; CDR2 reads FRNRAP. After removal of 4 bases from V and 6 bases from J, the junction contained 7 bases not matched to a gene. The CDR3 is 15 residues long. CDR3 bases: TGTGCTAGTGGTTCCGGGACAGGTGGGGCCGGGGAGCTGTTTTTT. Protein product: CASGSGTGGAGELFF. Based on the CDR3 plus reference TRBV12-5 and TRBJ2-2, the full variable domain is DARVTQTPRHKVTEMGQEVTMRCQPILGHNTVFWYRQTMMQGLELLAYFRNRAPLDDSGMPKDRFSAEMPDATLATLKIQPSEPRDSAVYFCASGSGTGGAGELFFGEGSRLTVL.